By sample share, the clone carrying this T cell receptor (beta chain) is medium-sized. Its antigen is not identified. The template for each sample was around 540 ng of genomic DNA, which had been extracted from bulk tumor tissue. Taken during surgery, several biopsies per primary tumor were spaced as far apart as possible within the tumor mass. Curative surgical treatment was performed in patients who had newly diagnosed, untreated non-small cell lung cancer. Donors comprised newly diagnosed non-small cell lung cancer patients undergoing surgery with curative intent. This record comes from a study of immune heterogeneity within non-small cell lung tumors. Multiplex PCR (32 V and 13 J primers) was used to amplify the TCR beta CDR3. TCRdb recomputed calls from the multiplex PCR reads with MiXCR, one row per CDR3 protein. The data show 5,000 or so distinct CDR3 sequences, about 20% seen once. The germline V and J ends were trimmed by 2 bases and 4 bases, with 12 bases remaining between them. This CDR3 comprises 14 residues. Germline V gives CDR1 SGHNT, CDR2 YENEEA.

Study findings and constraints: T-cell clonality in a given local region correlated moderately yet significantly with the local tumor mutational burden (R about 0.3). Dominant CDR3 beta clonotypes repeated across a patient's tumor loci, while different loci held unique high-frequency clones. Patients largely differed in their high-frequency T-cell receptor beta clonotypes.

Sequencing input: lung tumor tissue. This clonotype originated in a man in his 60s with non-small cell lung cancer. The chain is built from TRBV11-3 and TRBJ2-7; tentatively, D is TRBD1 (6 bases). The CDR3 protein is CASSLQDSSYEQYF. In DNA form, the CDR3 reads TGTGCCAGCAGCTTACAGGACAGTTCGTACGAGCAGTACTTC.